This TCR beta chain was profiled in a study of blood T cell repertoires in COVID-19. About the research overall: The cDNA or gDNA used as material had been derived from T cells, B-cell-depleted T cells, or PBMCs.

Data came from immunoSEQ multiplex PCR; TCRdb stores just in-frame clones and leaves some out. This table has more than 150,000 clones, over 75% appearing once. The CDR3 has 15 residues. The ends lost 1 base at V and 6 bases at J; junction bases unmatched: 4. Germline V CDR1 and CDR2: KGHDR, SFDVKD. The receptor was derived from a woman aged 40 to 50 with acute or convalescent COVID-19. This rearrangement joins TRBV24-1 to TRBJ2-1; 8 bases fit TRBD2. The source material was peripheral blood. The CDR3 nucleotides are TGTGCCACCAGTGATTTTTGGACTAGCACCAATGAGCAGTTCTTC. This gives the protein CATSDFWTSTNEQFF.